Shown below are 22 T cell receptor beta chains from a single sample sequenced in a study of T cell changes during pregnancy in multiple sclerosis. Profiled with immunoSEQ multiplex PCR; TCRdb holds only in-frame clones, not every one. The sample lists approximately 60,000 clones; 80% to 95% were seen once. The specimen was peripheral blood, collected in the first trimester of pregnancy. Every receptor here comes from a female donor with multiple sclerosis, enrolled in a pregnancy study.

J is TRBJ2-3 and V is TRBV4-1, with 7 nucleotides matching TRBD2. The junction had 4 bases not matched to a gene; V was cut back by 3 bases and J by 4 bases. The CDR3 is 14 residues long. CDR1 is MGHRA, CDR2 YSYEKL, per germline. The CDR3 spells CASSHSGTPDTQYF. In nucleotides, the CDR3 is TGCGCCAGCAGCCACAGCGGGACCCCAGATACGCAGTATTTT.

The gene calls are TRBV6-5 and TRBJ1-5; no clear D. This CDR3 has 15 amino acids. Trimming took off 3 bases at V and 6 bases at J, with 15 bases between the two ends. Per germline, CDR1 MNHEY and CDR2 SVGAGI. DNA for the CDR3: TGTGCCAGCAGTTATGGCGGGGAAGGAGCTCAGCCCCAGCATTTT. Translating it yields CASSYGGEGAQPQHF.

This clone was seen just once. This sequence joins TRBV15 and TRBJ1-4, with a tentative D call TRBD1 (5 bases). Looked up from germline, CDR1 is LNHNV and CDR2 is YYDKDF (reference sequence). The CDR3 loop spans 16 amino acids. V lost 1 base and J 8 bases, leaving 17 bases between the germline ends. The DNA for the CDR3 is TGTGCCACCAGCAGAGGACAGCGAGCCGAAATAGAAAAACTGTTTTTT. Amino acid sequence: CATSRGQRAEIEKLFF.

The rearrangement joins TRBV10-1 to TRBJ2-3; TRBD2 agrees at 7 bases. Trimming cost V 8 bases and J 2 bases; bases outside gene matches: 7. Germline V gives CDR1 WNHNN, CDR2 SYGVQD (reference sequence). The CDR3 loop spans 14 amino acids. CDR3 coding DNA: TGCGCCAGCGGGGGGGACCACCACACAGATACGCAGTATTTT. It translates to CASGGDHHTDTQYF.

The chain is built from TRBV7-9 and TRBJ2-1, with 11 bases lining up with TRBD2. J gave up 0 bases and V 3 bases, and 10 bases lay outside the gene matches. CDR3 size: 19 residues. Germline CDR1 reads SEHNR; CDR2 reads FQNEAQ (reference sequence). The CDR3 reads CASSLGSGRAGSSYNEQFF. In DNA form, the CDR3 reads TGTGCCAGCAGCTTGGGTAGCGGGAGGGCCGGGAGCTCCTACAATGAGCAGTTCTTC.

The chain is built from TRBV4-3 and TRBJ1-1, with TRBD1 as a possible D gene (5 bases). The V and J ends lost 2 bases and 7 bases respectively, with 35 bases between them. CDR3 size: 21 residues. Germline CDR1 is LGHNA and CDR2 is YSLEER. CDR3 bases: TGCGCCAGCAGCCAAAAAAAGGGTCGTTGGGGGATCCGGGACTTAGAAATTGAAGCTTTCTTT. As protein: CASSQKKGRWGIRDLEIEAFF.

In DNA, the CDR3 is TGTGCCAGCAGCAAACGTCGGAGGGATGAGCAGTTCTTC. It specifies CASSKRRRDEQFF. The rearrangement uses TRBV7-2 and TRBJ2-1, with a weak D call TRBD2 (6 bases). V lost 5 bases, J lost 8 bases, and 13 bases lay in between. Per germline, CDR1 SGHTA and CDR2 FQGNSA. The CDR3 is 13 residues long.

This chain joins TRBV5-1 and TRBJ2-5, with 9 bases that match TRBD1. The germline gives CDR1 SGHRS, CDR2 YFSETQ. The V segment lost 0 bases and the J segment 5 bases; nucleotides outside the gene matches: 5. The CDR3 extends over 15 amino acids. The CDR3: CASSLEGQGWETQYF. Written as DNA, the CDR3 is TGCGCCAGCAGCTTGGAGGGACAGGGCTGGGAGACCCAGTACTTC.

This clone was detected once. The rearrangement links TRBV5-1 to TRBJ2-5, with D perhaps TRBD1 (5 bases). Trimming left V 1 base short and J 5 bases short, with 9 bases between. Germline V CDR1 and CDR2: SGHRS, YFSETQ. This CDR3 has 13 residues. The CDR3, as DNA: TGCGCCAGCAGCTTGCAGGGTGGTGAGACCCAGTACTTC. It translates to CASSLQGGETQYF.

This clone was counted a single time. J is TRBJ2-1 and V is TRBV19; 9 bases agree with TRBD1. Germline CDR1 reads LNHDA; CDR2 reads SQIVND (reference sequence). The CDR3 totals 15 residues. V lost 3 bases and J lost 4; bases outside the gene matches: 4. The CDR3 is CASSIPGQGYNEQFF. In nucleotides, the CDR3 is TGTGCCAGTAGTATCCCGGGACAGGGATACAATGAGCAGTTCTTC.

The gene calls are TRBV29-1 and TRBJ2-1; D is perhaps TRBD2 (6 bases). Trimming removed 7 bases at V and 7 bases at J, with 20 bases between. Per germline, CDR1 SQVTM and CDR2 ANQGSEA. The CDR3 loop spans 14 amino acids. The CDR3 is CSAGPRESPNEQFF. CDR3 sequence (DNA): TGCAGCGCCGGACCCCGGGAGTCGCCTAATGAGCAGTTCTTC.

This chain uses TRBV14 with TRBJ2-7; 12 positions match TRBD2. Trimming took 0 bases from V and 4 from J; bases not matched to a gene: 28. The CDR3 extends over 24 amino acids. Germline CDR1 and CDR2: SGHDN and FVKESK. CDR3 nucleotide sequence: TGTGCCAGCAGCCAAGATCGGGTAAGGTATGGGATCGCTAGCGGGAGGGCCTTTAGGTACGAGCAGTACTTC. Residues: CASSQDRVRYGIASGRAFRYEQYF.

V is TRBV4-2 and J is TRBJ1-1, with 8 bases lining up with TRBD1. V lost 7 bases and J lost 4; bases outside the gene matches: 5. The CDR3 is 13 amino acids. Germline CDR1 and CDR2: LGHNA and YNFKEQ. CDR3 bases: TGTGCCAGCACCTTCACAGGGGGCACTGAAGCTTTCTTT. Encoded protein: CASTFTGGTEAFF.

V and J are TRBV10-3 and TRBJ1-1; D remains unclear. Trimming removed 8 bases at V and 2 bases at J, with 12 bases between. CDR3 size: 13 residues. CDR1 and CDR2 (germline): ENHRY, SYGVKD. CDR3 sequence reads: CAISRQSNTEAFF. In nucleotides, the CDR3 is TGTGCCATCTCGAGGCAGAGTAACACTGAAGCTTTCTTT.

The J gene is TRBJ2-3, the V gene TRBV9; D is possibly TRBD1 (6 bases). The V and J ends lost 0 bases and 6 bases respectively, with 17 bases between them. This CDR3 has 16 amino acids. Germline V CDR1 and CDR2: SGDLS, YYNGEE. The CDR3 region has the DNA TGTGCCAGCAGCGTAGTAGGGGGACCCCTAGGCGATACGCAGTATTTT. Encoded protein: CASSVVGGPLGDTQYF.

The V and J genes are TRBV7-9 and TRBJ2-5; D possibly corresponds to TRBD2 (6 bases). This CDR3 region has 15 residues. Germline lookup yields CDR1 SEHNR and CDR2 FQNEAQ (reference sequence). The ends were cut back, 7 bases at V and 1 base at J, with 16 bases in the middle. The CDR3 protein is CASNLGGAFQETQYF. CDR3 coding DNA: TGTGCCAGCAACCTTGGCGGGGCTTTCCAAGAGACCCAGTACTTC.

The V call is TRBV28, the J call TRBJ2-1; D unclear. Germline CDR1 MDHEN, CDR2 SYDVKM. Trimming stripped 4 bases from V and 8 bases from J, with 15 bases between. The CDR3 length is 14 residues. The CDR3 DNA follows: TGTGCCAGCAGTTCGCTCAGGAATTTCGATGAGCAGTTCTTC. It codes for CASSSLRNFDEQFF.

This clone was observed a handful of times. The chain employs TRBV29-1 and TRBJ2-3; possible D gene TRBD1, 5 bases. The germline V gene encodes CDR1 SQVTM and CDR2 ANQGSEA. This CDR3 spans 17 amino acids. V was shortened by 4 bases and J by 0 bases, with 20 bases between the two germline ends. The CDR3 loop is CSVGRGEVLLSTDTQYF. The CDR3 region has the DNA TGCAGCGTTGGAAGGGGCGAGGTTCTACTTAGCACAGATACGCAGTATTTT.

This chain uses TRBV5-1 with TRBJ2-3; D is perhaps TRBD1 (6 bases). Germline V gives CDR1 SGHRS, CDR2 YFSETQ. The CDR3 runs 13 residues. V was cut by 2 bases and J by 9 bases, with 13 bases left in between. The CDR3 loop reads CASSLSTGHTQYF. The CDR3 DNA reads as TGCGCCAGCAGCTTATCTACAGGGCACACGCAGTATTTT.

This clone appeared a single time. The chain has TRBV11-3 and TRBJ2-7; tentatively, D is TRBD2 (6 bases). CDR3 length: 12 amino acids. Germline V gives CDR1 SGHNT, CDR2 YENEEA. V was clipped by 4 bases and J by 4 bases, with 8 bases between them. The CDR3 reads CASSSEGYEQYF. The CDR3 DNA sequence: TGTGCCAGCAGCTCGGAGGGATACGAGCAGTACTTC.

The chain carries TRBV18 and TRBJ2-5; the D gene is possibly TRBD1 (6 bases). CDR1 is KGHSH and CDR2 is LQKENI in the germline V gene. The CDR3 contains 15 residues. Trimming pared 4 bases from V and 2 bases from J, leaving 14 bases between. In nucleotides, the CDR3 is TGTGCCAGCTCACTTAAAAGGACAGTACAAGAGACCCAGTACTTC. Its protein is CASSLKRTVQETQYF.

The chain employs TRBV30 and TRBJ1-3; the D is unclear. The germline V gene has CDR1 GTSNPN and CDR2 SVGIG (reference sequence). This CDR3 is built from 13 residues. V gave up 0 bases and J gave up 4 bases, with 7 bases separating them. The CDR3: CAWSVSVGNTIYF. CDR3 DNA: TGTGCCTGGAGTGTATCCGTCGGAAACACCATATATTTT. The full variable domain, rest sourced from reference TRBV30 and TRBJ1-3, is SQTIHQWPATLVQPVGSPLSLECTVEGTSNPNLYWYRQAAGRGLQLLFYSVGIGQISSEVPQNLSASRPQDRQFILSSKKLLLSDSGFYLCAWSVSVGNTIYFGEGSWLTVV.